In its sample, the clone carrying this TCR beta chain was seen many times. Its antigen is still unknown. Each CDR3 protein is one row after TCRdb ran MiXCR on the RT-PCR reads. This sample carries 490,000 or so distinct CDR3 sequences, around 8% of them seen once, and the ten largest clones take 10% to 15%. This sample was taken from a study of response to subunit inactivated influenza vaccine. Study conclusions and caveats: Authors suggested each seasonal influenza vaccination recruits few new T cells.

V lost 0 bases, J lost 5 bases, and 12 bases lay in between. CDR3 length: 15 amino acids. Germline CDR1 reads SGHAT; CDR2 reads FQNNGV. This rearrangement joins TRBV11-2 to TRBJ2-3; D gene unclear. Material: PBMCs from blood, obtained 23 to 25 months after vaccination. The origin of this receptor is a man in his fifties or sixties who received an inactivated influenza vaccine. The CDR3 DNA follows: TGTGCCAGCAGCTTAGATCGGGCGCCCGGAGATACGCAGTATTTT. Residues: CASSLDRAPGDTQYF.